Listed below are T cell receptor beta chains from one sample, sequenced in a study of OX40 agonist ivuxolimab in advanced cancers. The method was immunoSEQ multiplex PCR; TCRdb's version includes in-frame clones alone and lacks a portion of them. The sample has over 55,000 clones, roughly 90% seen once; the top ten hold 2% to 2.5%. The specimen was CD4+ or CD8+ T cells sorted from blood, collected in a trial of the OX40 agonist ivuxolimab. Source of these receptors: an adult with an advanced solid tumor such as melanoma, head and neck, liver or kidney cancer. CDR3s include the opening cysteine and the closing phenylalanine or tryptophan.

>14|TRBV28|TRBJ1-2
CASSLLQQHYGYTF
>14|TRBV2|TRBJ1-1
CASSEAWAGTEAFF
>14|TRBV18|TRBJ2-7
CASSPWPDSYEQYF
>13|TRBV2|TRBJ2-7
CASNRDRADEQYF
>18|TRBV23-1|TRBJ1-3
CASSQDEGGHSSGNTIYF
>15|TRBV5-4|TRBJ2-7
CASSSIAGGNGEQYF
>12|TRBV7-2|TRBJ2-7
CASSLVPYEQYF
>16|TRBV28|TRBJ2-3
CASYAEGTGDRDTQYF
>12|TRBV30|TRBJ2-5
CAWRDLGETQYF
>12|TRBV5-6|TRBJ2-1
CASSLAPPEQFF
>17|TRBV12-5|TRBJ2-2
CASGLGLAGGITGELFF
>14|TRBV10-2|TRBJ1-1
CASSPGRMNTEAFF
>16|TRBV6-1|TRBJ2-7
CASSEEARQGLHEQYF
>14|TRBV5-1|TRBJ1-6
CASSPRDRNSPLHF
>18|TRBV28|TRBJ2-5
CASSFPFRFSGTQETQYF
>16|TRBV11-3|TRBJ2-7
CASSLALGTGFSEQYF
>14|TRBV19|TRBJ1-6
CASSPGLHNSPLHF
>14|TRBV11-2|TRBJ2-5
CASSSTGGIETQYF
>15|TRBV30|TRBJ2-1
CAWSVTPGPYNEQFF
>15|TRBV9|TRBJ2-3
CASSVLADSTDTQYF
>14|TRBV5-4|TRBJ2-1
CASSLIPRGNEQFF
>14|TRBV27|TRBJ2-7
CASSLSSGPYEQYF
>14|TRBV7-2|TRBJ2-7
CASSLTSGSYEQYF
>13|TRBV5-4|TRBJ1-2
CASSPQGLIGYTF
>15|TRBV6-1|TRBJ2-1
CASSAGTSLPNEQFF
>13|TRBV7-9|TRBJ2-7
CASSLADLDEQYF
>18|TRBV7-9|TRBJ2-6
CASSLGQSLNSGANVLTF
>15|TRBV28|TRBJ1-2
CASSPPRQGGYGYTF
>14|TRBV7-6|TRBJ2-3
CASSPTFVGNTQYF
>14|TRBV6-5|TRBJ1-6
CASSASRRDSPLHF
>16|TRBV19|TRBJ2-7
CASSITGGSSTYEQYF
>17|TRBV7-2|TRBJ1-3
CASSLRGGDSSGNTIYF
>14|TRBV6-6|TRBJ1-2
CASSYGYTNYGYTF
>15|TRBV29-1|TRBJ2-6
CSVVATGGAANVLTF
>13|TRBV29-1|TRBJ2-7
CSVALGVLHEQYF
>17|TRBV5-1|TRBJ2-5
CASSLAGPGQYQETQYF
>15|TRBV19|TRBJ1-1
CASSGAQGADTEAFF
>17|TRBV4-1|TRBJ2-7
CASSQDGERGGLYEQYF
>11|TRBV25-1|TRBJ2-7
CASGRFYEQYF
>12|TRBV7-3|TRBJ1-2
CASSSQSGDRFF
>15|TRBV5-1|TRBJ2-1
CASRGRQGSYNEQFF
>14|TRBV2|TRBJ2-7
CASRTSGGSYEQYF
>16|TRBV27|TRBJ2-7
CASSLLFGTSPYEQYF
>19|TRBV27|TRBJ2-5
CASSPLAGVKRVDQETQYF
>15|TRBV5-1|TRBJ2-2
CASSLRAANTGELFF
>16|TRBV7-9|TRBJ1-4
CASSSDREGSGEKLFF
>19|TRBV5-1|TRBJ2-1
CASSCGLAGGQGPYNEQFF
>16|TRBV6-5|TRBJ2-3
CASSSLAGGFGDTQYF
>13|TRBV7-3|TRBJ2-5
CASSRTFQETQYF
>14|TRBV5-1|TRBJ1-1
CASSLDMTMGEAFF
>13|TRBV29-1|TRBJ2-7
CSVGTSGNHEQYF
>14|TRBV18|TRBJ2-5
CASSPPSTVWTQYF
>14|TRBV18|TRBJ2-7
CASSPRTGGYEQYF
>15|TRBV6-1|TRBJ1-1
CASSEARDRNTEAFF
>14|TRBV2|TRBJ2-7
CASNGQGATYEQYF
>15|TRBV19|TRBJ1-1
CASSPNRGWNTEAFF
>15|TRBV19|TRBJ1-5
CASSAVQGGSQPQHF
>15|TRBV5-1|TRBJ2-1
CASSQSGSSYNEQFF
>14|TRBV5-1|-
CASSTTEPSYEQYF
>13|TRBV28|TRBJ1-1
CASSHFRDWGAFF